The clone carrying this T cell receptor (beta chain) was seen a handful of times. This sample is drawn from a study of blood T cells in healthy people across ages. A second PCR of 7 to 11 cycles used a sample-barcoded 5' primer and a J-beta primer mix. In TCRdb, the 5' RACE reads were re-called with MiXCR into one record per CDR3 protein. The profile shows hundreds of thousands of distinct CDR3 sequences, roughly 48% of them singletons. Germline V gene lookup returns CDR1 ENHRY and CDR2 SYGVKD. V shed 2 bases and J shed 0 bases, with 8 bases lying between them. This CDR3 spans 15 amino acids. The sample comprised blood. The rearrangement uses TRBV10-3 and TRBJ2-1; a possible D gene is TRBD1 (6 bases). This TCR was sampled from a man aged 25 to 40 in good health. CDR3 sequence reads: CAISENRDSYNEQFF. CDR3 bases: TGTGCCATCAGTGAGAACAGGGACTCCTACAATGAGCAGTTCTTC.